The 7 T cell receptor beta chains below all came from one sample that was sequenced in a study of T cells in Graves' hyperthyroidism and ophthalmopathy. Researchers amplified the TCR beta CDR3 regions from RNA transcripts. The study used the HTBI primer set for a first-round RT-PCR of the TCR CDR3. TCRdb fed the multiplex PCR reads into MiXCR, producing one record per CDR3 protein. The table has hundreds of thousands of distinct CDR3 sequences, roughly 45% seen once. Sequencing used peripheral blood or thyroid tissue (not recorded which). The receptors shown here come from an adult man with Graves' disease, either hyperthyroidism or ophthalmopathy (not recorded which).

The chain employs TRBV20-1 and TRBJ1-2; TRBD1 is a possible D gene (5 bases). V lost 6 bases, J lost 3 bases, and 23 bases lay in between. Germline V gene data show CDR1 as DFQATT and CDR2 as SNEGSKA (reference sequence). The CDR3 contains 16 residues. The CDR3 DNA is TGCAGTGCGTCCCCATCACCCCTGACAGAAGACTATGGCTACACCTTC. This codes for CSASPSPLTEDYGYTF.

This sequence joins TRBV2 and TRBJ1-5; TRBD1 aligns across 9 bases. Germline V gene sequence: CDR1 SNHLY, CDR2 FYNNEI. With 6 bases clipped from V and 13 bases from J, the junction kept 4 bases outside the gene matches. This CDR3 comprises 11 residues. The chain's CDR3 is CASRGQGGQHF. In nucleotides, the CDR3 is TGTGCCAGCAGGGGACAGGGTGGACAGCATTTT. The variable domain in full, with the rest retrieved from reference TRBV2 and TRBJ1-5, is EPEVTQTPSHQVTQMGQEVILRCVPISNHLYFYWYRQILGQKVEFLVSFYNNEISEKSEIFDDQFSVERPDGSNFTLKIRSTKLEDSAMYFCASRGQGGQHFGDGTRLSIL.

This clonotype has more than one count but fewer than ten. V gene TRBV6-6 combines with J gene TRBJ1-5; TRBD1 agrees at 8 bases. Germline V gene sequence: CDR1 MNHNY, CDR2 SVGAGI (reference sequence). The trim removed 5 bases at V and 4 bases at J, leaving 4 bases unmatched. The CDR3 extends over 14 amino acids. The CDR3 reads CASSGQGPNQPQHF. The CDR3 DNA reads TGTGCCAGCAGTGGACAGGGACCTAATCAGCCCCAGCATTTT.

V usage is TRBV20-1 and J usage is TRBJ2-5, with D possibly being TRBD2 (7 bases). CDR3 size: 13 residues. The germline V gene has CDR1 DFQATT and CDR2 SNEGSKA (reference sequence). CDR3: CSQNGGPAETQYF. The CDR3 nucleotides read TGCAGCCAAAACGGGGGGCCGGCGGAGACCCAGTACTTC.

Points on this clonotype: A much larger clone differs by one base, so this may be a read error. The CDR3 does not close with the conserved phenylalanine or tryptophan, likely indicating a read error. V gene TRBV16 combines with J gene TRBJ1-1; D is uncertain. Per the germline V gene, CDR1 is KGHSY and CDR2 is FQNENV. With 4 bases removed from V and 0 bases from J, the gap between germline ends came to 6 bases. The CDR3 length is 13 residues. The CDR3 DNA follows: TGTGCCAGCAGCCGATACCTGAACACTGAAGCTTTCCTT. This encodes CASSRYLNTEAFL.

This clonotype has only a few counts. This chain connects TRBV6-1 to TRBJ2-7, with 7 bases identical to TRBD2. The CDR3 sequence is 14 residues long. Germline CDR1 and CDR2: MNHNS and SASEGT. V shed 0 bases, J shed 3 bases, and the junction held 2 bases outside the gene matches. This CDR3 reads CASSEAGGIYEQYF. CDR3 coding DNA: TGTGCCAGCAGTGAAGCCGGGGGGATCTACGAGCAGTACTTC.

The chain is built from TRBV2 and TRBJ2-2, with TRBD2 matching 7 bases. Trimming removed 7 bases from V and 2 bases from J; junction bases left unmatched: 10. CDR1 is SNHLY, CDR2 FYNNEI, per germline. This CDR3 is 16 amino acids long. The CDR3 spells CASIRPSGTNTGELFF. The DNA for the CDR3 is TGTGCCAGCATAAGGCCTAGCGGTACTAACACCGGGGAGCTGTTTTTT. The variable domain in full, with the rest retrieved from reference TRBV2 and TRBJ2-2, is EPEVTQTPSHQVTQMGQEVILRCVPISNHLYFYWYRQILGQKVEFLVSFYNNEISEKSEIFDDQFSVERPDGSNFTLKIRSTKLEDSAMYFCASIRPSGTNTGELFFGEGSRLTVL.